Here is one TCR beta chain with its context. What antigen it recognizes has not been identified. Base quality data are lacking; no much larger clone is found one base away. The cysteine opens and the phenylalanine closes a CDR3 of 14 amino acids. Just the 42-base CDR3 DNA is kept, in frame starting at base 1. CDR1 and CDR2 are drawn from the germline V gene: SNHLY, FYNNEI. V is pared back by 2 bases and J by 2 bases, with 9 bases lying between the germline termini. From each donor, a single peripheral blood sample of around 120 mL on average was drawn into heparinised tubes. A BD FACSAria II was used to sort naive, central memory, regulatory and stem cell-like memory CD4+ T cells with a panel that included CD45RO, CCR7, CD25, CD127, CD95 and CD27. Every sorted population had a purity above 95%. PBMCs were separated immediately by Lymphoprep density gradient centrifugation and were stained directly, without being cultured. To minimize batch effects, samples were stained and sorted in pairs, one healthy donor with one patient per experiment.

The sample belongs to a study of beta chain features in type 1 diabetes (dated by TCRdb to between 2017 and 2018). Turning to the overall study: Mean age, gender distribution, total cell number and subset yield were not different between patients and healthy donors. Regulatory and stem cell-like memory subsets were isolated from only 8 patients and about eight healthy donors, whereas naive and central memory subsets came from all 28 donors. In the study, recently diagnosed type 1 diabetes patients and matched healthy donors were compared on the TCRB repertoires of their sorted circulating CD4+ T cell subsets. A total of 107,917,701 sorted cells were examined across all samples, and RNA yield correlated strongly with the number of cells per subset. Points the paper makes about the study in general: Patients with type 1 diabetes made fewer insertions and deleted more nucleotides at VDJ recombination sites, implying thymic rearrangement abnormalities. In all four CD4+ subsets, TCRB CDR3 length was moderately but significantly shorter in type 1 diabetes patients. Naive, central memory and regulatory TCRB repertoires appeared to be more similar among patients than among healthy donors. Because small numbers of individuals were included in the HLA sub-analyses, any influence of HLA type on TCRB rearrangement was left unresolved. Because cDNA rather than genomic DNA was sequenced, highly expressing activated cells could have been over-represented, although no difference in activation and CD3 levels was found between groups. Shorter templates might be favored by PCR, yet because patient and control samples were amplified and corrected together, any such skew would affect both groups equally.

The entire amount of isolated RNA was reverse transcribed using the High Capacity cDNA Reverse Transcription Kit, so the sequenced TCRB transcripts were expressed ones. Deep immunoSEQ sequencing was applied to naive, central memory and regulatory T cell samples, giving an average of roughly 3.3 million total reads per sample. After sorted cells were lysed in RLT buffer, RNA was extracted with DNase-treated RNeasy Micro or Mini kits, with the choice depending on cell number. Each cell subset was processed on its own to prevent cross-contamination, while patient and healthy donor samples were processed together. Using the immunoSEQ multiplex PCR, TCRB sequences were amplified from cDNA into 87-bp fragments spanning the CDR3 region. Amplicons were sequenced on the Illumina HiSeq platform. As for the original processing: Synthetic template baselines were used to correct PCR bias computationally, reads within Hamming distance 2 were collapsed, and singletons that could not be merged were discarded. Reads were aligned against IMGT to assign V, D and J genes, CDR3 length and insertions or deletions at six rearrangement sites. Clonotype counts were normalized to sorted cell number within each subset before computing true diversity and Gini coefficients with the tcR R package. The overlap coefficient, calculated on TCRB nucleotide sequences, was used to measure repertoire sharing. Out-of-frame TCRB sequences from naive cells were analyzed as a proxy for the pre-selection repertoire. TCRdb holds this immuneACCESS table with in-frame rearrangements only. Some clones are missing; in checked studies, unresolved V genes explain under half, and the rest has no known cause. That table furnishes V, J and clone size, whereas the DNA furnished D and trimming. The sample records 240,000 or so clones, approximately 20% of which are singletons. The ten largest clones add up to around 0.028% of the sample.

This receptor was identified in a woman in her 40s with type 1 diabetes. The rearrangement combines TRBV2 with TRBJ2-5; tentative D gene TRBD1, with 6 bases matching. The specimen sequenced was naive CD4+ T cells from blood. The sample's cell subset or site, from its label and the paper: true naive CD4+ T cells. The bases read TGTGCCAGCAGTGAACAGGGGCCACAAGAGACCCAGTACTTC. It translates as CASSEQGPQETQYF.